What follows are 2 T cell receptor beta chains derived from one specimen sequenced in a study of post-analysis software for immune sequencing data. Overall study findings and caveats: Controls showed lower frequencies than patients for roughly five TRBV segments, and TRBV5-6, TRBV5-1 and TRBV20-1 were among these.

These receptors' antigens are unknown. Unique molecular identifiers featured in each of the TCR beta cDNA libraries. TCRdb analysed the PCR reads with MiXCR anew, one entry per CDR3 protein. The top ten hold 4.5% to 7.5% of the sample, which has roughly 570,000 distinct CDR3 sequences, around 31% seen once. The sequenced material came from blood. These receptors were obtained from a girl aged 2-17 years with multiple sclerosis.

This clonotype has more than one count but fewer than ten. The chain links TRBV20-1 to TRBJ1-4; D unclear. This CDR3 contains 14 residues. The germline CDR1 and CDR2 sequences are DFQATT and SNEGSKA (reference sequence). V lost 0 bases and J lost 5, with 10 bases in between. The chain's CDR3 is CSARDPQFNEKLFF. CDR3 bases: TGCAGTGCTAGAGATCCCCAATTCAATGAAAAACTGTTTTTT.

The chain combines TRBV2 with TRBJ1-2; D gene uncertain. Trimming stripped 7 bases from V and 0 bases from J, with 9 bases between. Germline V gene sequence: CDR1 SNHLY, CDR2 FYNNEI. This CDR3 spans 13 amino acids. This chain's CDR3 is CASKADANYGYTF. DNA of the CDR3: TGTGCCAGCAAGGCGGATGCTAACTATGGCTACACCTTC.